This note documents a single T cell receptor beta chain sequence. No antigen is known for it. This sample was taken from a study of T-cell memory formation after mild COVID-19. Whole-study context: TCR clusters were mostly donor specific. General observations from the study: Pre-infection memory held some responding clones, suggesting pre-existing cross-reactive T cells responded.

TCRdb reprocessed the 5' RACE reads with MiXCR, giving one entry per CDR3 protein. The data hold a few hundred thousand distinct CDR3 sequences, with around 27% observed a single time. The length of the CDR3 is 13 residues. Trimming cost V 1 base and J 5 bases, with 6 bases left between them. Germline V lookup: CDR1 SGHVS, CDR2 FNYEAQ. The clonotype was recovered from an adult woman who had mild COVID-19 (a few samples of this study predate the infection). Cell type and time point are not known. Sequenced sample: PBMCs or a T cell subset sorted from them (not recorded which). The genes are TRBV7-6 and TRBJ1-5; D is ambiguous. This chain's CDR3 is CASSLGEYQPQHF. In DNA, the CDR3 is TGTGCCAGCAGCTTAGGTGAATATCAGCCCCAGCATTTT.